Shown below are 23 T cell receptor beta chains from a single sample sequenced in a study of T cell responses to AZD1222 COVID-19 vaccine. Clones were sequenced by immunoSEQ multiplex PCR, and TCRdb holds only the in-frame ones, with some missing. Counted here are about 73,000 clones, about 91% occurring once; the ten biggest clones make up 9.3%. This material consisted of peripheral blood, taken 28 days after the second AZD1222 dose. The receptors were sampled from an adult who received the AZD1222 COVID-19 vaccine.

This clone was observed a single time. The identical CDR3 is also encoded by other nucleotide sequences in the sample. The genes are TRBV5-1 and TRBJ2-5; a possible D gene is TRBD1 (5 bases). Trimming shortened V by 4 bases and J by 1 base, and 11 bases separated the two germline ends. Germline-derived CDR1 and CDR2 are SGHRS and YFSETQ. The CDR3 runs to 14 residues. The CDR3: CASSLAGAQETQYF. As DNA, the CDR3 is TGCGCCAGCAGCCTGGCTGGGGCCCAAGAGACCCAGTACTTC. Filled out from reference TRBV5-1 and TRBJ2-5, the complete variable domain reads KAGVTQTPRYLIKTRGQQVTLSCSPISGHRSVSWYQQTPGQGLQFLFEYFSETQRNKGNFPGRFSGRQFSNSRSEMNVSTLELGDSALYLCASSLAGAQETQYFGPGTRLLVL.

This clone has just a few counts. V usage is TRBV4-2 and J usage is TRBJ1-2; D perhaps matches TRBD1 (5 bases). Trimming pared 0 bases from V and 3 bases from J, leaving 11 bases between. CDR3 length equals 15 residues. Germline lookup yields CDR1 LGHNA and CDR2 YNFKEQ. The CDR3 nucleotides read TGTGCCAGCAGCCAAGAAAGGGGCAGCTACTATGGCTACACCTTC. Its translation is CASSQERGSYYGYTF.

This clone was observed once. The chain uses TRBV21-1 and TRBJ1-4; TRBD1, the table's D call, lacks a check against the DNA. TRBV21-1 is a pseudogene segment. The CDR3 sequence is 16 residues long. CDR3 DNA sequence: TGTGCCAGCAGCCGACATAGGGACAGGGTAGGGGAAAAACTGTTTTTT. This sequence encodes CASSRHRDRVGEKLFF.

This clone was seen just once. J is TRBJ1-4 and V is TRBV7-2; D call uncertain. The CDR3 covers 14 residues. V lost 3 bases to trimming and J lost 2 bases, with 7 bases between them. Germline V lookup: CDR1 SGHTA, CDR2 FQGNSA. The CDR3 DNA sequence: TGTGCCAGCAGCTTCGGAGGGACTAATGAAAAACTGTTTTTT. This codes for CASSFGGTNEKLFF.

Here the CDR3 reads CASSMRQAGNTIYF. CDR3 in DNA: TGTGCCAGTAGTATGCGGCAGGCTGGAAACACCATATATTTT. The gene calls are TRBV19 and TRBJ1-3; D gene unclear. This CDR3 comprises 14 residues. Trimming left V 3 bases short and J 2 bases short, with 8 bases between. Looked up from germline, CDR1 is LNHDA and CDR2 is SQIVND (reference sequence).

The chain combines TRBV5-1 with TRBJ2-1; 10 bases are a match to TRBD1. The J segment lost 4 bases and the V segment lost 6 bases, leaving 1 base of the junction unmatched. The CDR3 has 13 amino acids. CDR1 SGHRS and CDR2 YFSETQ come from the germline V gene. The CDR3 sequence is CASMDRGYNEQFF. For the CDR3, the DNA is TGCGCCAGCATGGACAGGGGGTACAATGAGCAGTTCTTC.

This clone has only a few counts. The CDR3 sequence is CASSQVWGASQPQHF. CDR3 coding DNA: TGCGCCAGCAGCCAAGTGTGGGGTGCGAGTCAGCCCCAGCATTTT. The rearrangement joins TRBV4-3 to TRBJ1-5; no firm D call. Deletions cut 1 base from V and 6 bases from J, with 13 bases between. Germline V gene data show CDR1 as LGHNA and CDR2 as YSLEER. The CDR3 is 15 residues long.

The rearrangement joins TRBV11-3 to TRBJ2-1; the D is unclear. The V and J ends lost 1 base and 4 bases respectively, with 2 bases between them. The CDR3 has 12 amino acids. Germline CDR1 is SGHNT and CDR2 is YENEEA. The chain's CDR3 is CASSLGYNEQFF. CDR3 in DNA: TGTGCCAGCAGCTTAGGGTACAATGAGCAGTTCTTC.

The chain couples TRBV2 to TRBJ2-7; D is unclear. This CDR3 is 12 amino acids long. Per germline, CDR1 SNHLY and CDR2 FYNNEI. The V end lost 4 bases, the J end lost 6 bases, and 10 bases lay between the germline ends. The CDR3 DNA is TGTGCCAGCAGTGTTTGGTTTAGCGAGCAGTACGTC. Translation gives CASSVWFSEQYV.

V is TRBV7-8 and J is TRBJ1-3; TRBD1 might be the D (5 bases). Trimming removed 4 bases from V and 0 bases from J, with 16 bases in between. Per germline, CDR1 SGHVS and CDR2 FQNEAQ. The CDR3 totals 17 residues. CDR3 sequence: CASSSPRGLGSGNTIYF. The DNA for the CDR3 is TGTGCCAGCAGCTCACCGCGGGGGTTAGGCTCTGGAAACACCATATATTTT.

The chain carries TRBV9 and TRBJ2-3; 7 nucleotides line up with TRBD2. The CDR3 covers 16 residues. Germline trimming cut 0 bases from V and 3 bases from J; bases unmatched to any gene: 7. The germline V gene has CDR1 SGDLS and CDR2 YYNGEE. CDR3 loop: CASSVDGGGETDTQYF. CDR3 sequence (DNA): TGTGCCAGCAGCGTAGATGGGGGAGGGGAAACAGATACGCAGTATTTT.

The V call is TRBV5-6, the J call TRBJ2-7; 11 bases agree with TRBD2. The ends lost 4 bases at V and 2 bases at J; junction bases unmatched: 11. The CDR3 sequence is 17 residues long. Germline CDR1 and CDR2: SGHDT and YYEEEE. The CDR3 sequence: CASSQDPTSGKPYEQYV. CDR3 nucleotides: TGTGCCAGCAGCCAGGACCCGACTAGCGGGAAGCCCTACGAGCAGTACGTC.

This sequence joins TRBV5-1 and TRBJ2-3; weak D call: TRBD2 (5 bases). The germline V and J ends were trimmed by 3 bases and 2 bases, with 10 bases remaining between them. Germline-derived CDR1 and CDR2 are SGHRS and YFSETQ. There are 14 residues in the CDR3. The CDR3 DNA reads as TGCGCCAGCAGCTCGGAGCGGACCACAGATACGCAGTATTTT. Protein sequence: CASSSERTTDTQYF.

This chain links TRBV11-3 with TRBJ2-1, with D hard to call. The V gene's germline CDR1 is SGHNT and CDR2 YENEEA. Trimming left V 5 bases short and J 1 base short, with 12 bases between. CDR3 size: 15 residues. CDR3 nucleotides: TGTGCCAGCAGCCCCTTTGAACAATCCTACAATGAGCAGTTCTTC. Its protein is CASSPFEQSYNEQFF.

This clone came up a few times. This chain connects TRBV12-3 or TRBV12-4 to TRBJ1-2, with a weak D call TRBD1 (5 bases). Trimming removed 3 bases from V and 8 bases from J, with 10 bases in between. This CDR3 is 12 amino acids long. CDR3 sequence reads: CASSFAGSGYTF. The CDR3 DNA follows: TGTGCCAGCAGTTTCGCAGGGAGCGGCTACACCTTC.

The chain combines TRBV19 with TRBJ1-6; TRBD1 agrees at 8 bases. Germline loops: CDR1 LNHDA, CDR2 SQIVND (reference sequence). V was pared by 10 bases and J by 5 bases, with 4 bases of the junction left unmatched. The CDR3 totals 13 residues. CDR3 in DNA: TGTGCCACTAAGGACAGGGATAATTCACCCCTCCACTTT. Translating it yields CATKDRDNSPLHF.

The chain carries TRBV7-9 and TRBJ1-2; D unclear. Per the germline V gene, CDR1 is SEHNR and CDR2 is FQNEAQ (reference sequence). The CDR3 covers 13 residues. The V gene lost 5 bases and the J gene lost 4 bases, with 11 bases spanning the gap. This CDR3 reads CASSPAGPYGYTF. The CDR3 DNA sequence: TGTGCCAGCAGCCCGGCGGGTCCCTATGGCTACACCTTC.

CDR3 bases: TGCGCCAGCAGCATGGGGGGACAGGTGAAAAGAGGCTACACCTTC. Residues: CASSMGGQVKRGYTF. The genes are TRBV5-1 and TRBJ1-2, with 8 bases lining up with TRBD1. V shed 4 bases, J shed 8 bases, and the junction held 13 bases outside the gene matches. The CDR3 extends over 15 amino acids. Germline CDR1 SGHRS, CDR2 YFSETQ. The full variable domain, rest sourced from reference TRBV5-1 and TRBJ1-2, is KAGVTQTPRYLIKTRGQQVTLSCSPISGHRSVSWYQQTPGQGLQFLFEYFSETQRNKGNFPGRFSGRQFSNSRSEMNVSTLELGDSALYLCASSMGGQVKRGYTFGSGTRLTVV.

The chain joins TRBV2 to TRBJ1-2; tentatively, D is TRBD1 (6 bases). The V end lost 5 bases, the J end lost 4 bases, and 20 bases lay between the germline ends. The CDR3 is 16 amino acids. Per the germline V gene, CDR1 is SNHLY and CDR2 is FYNNEI. CDR3 DNA sequence: TGTGCCAGCAGTCCCAACCCGGGACACCAAGCCTATGGCTACACCTTC. Protein product: CASSPNPGHQAYGYTF.

J is TRBJ2-5 and V is TRBV18; D may be TRBD1 or TRBD2 (6 bases each). Germline-derived CDR1 and CDR2 are KGHSH and LQKENI. V shed 2 bases and J shed 1 base, with 8 bases lying between them. The CDR3 is made up of 14 amino acids. The CDR3 DNA is TGTGCCAGCTCACCAACGGGGGCCCAAGAGACCCAGTACTTC. Its protein is CASSPTGAQETQYF. Supplemented by reference TRBV18 and TRBJ2-5, the full variable domain reads NAGVMQNPRHLVRRRGQEARLRCSPMKGHSHVYWYRQLPEEGLKFMVYLQKENIIDESGMPKERFSAEFPKEGPSILRIQQVVRGDSAAYFCASSPTGAQETQYFGPGTRLLVL.

With regard to this clone: An end of the junction differs from the germline gene, which may be a read error. The chain joins TRBV2 to TRBJ2-5; the D gene is possibly TRBD2 (5 bases). Germline V gene data show CDR1 as SNHLY and CDR2 as FYNNEI. The CDR3 is made up of 14 amino acids. The CDR3 sequence is CASCEAAAGETQYF. The CDR3 DNA follows: TGTGCCAGCTGTGAAGCAGCGGCCGGGGAGACCCAGTACTTC.

This clone was counted a single time. This sequence joins TRBV6-5 and TRBJ2-5; D remains ambiguous. The germline V and J ends were trimmed by 4 bases and 2 bases, with 2 bases remaining between them. The CDR3 contains 11 residues. Germline V gives CDR1 MNHEY, CDR2 SVGAGI. CDR3 protein: CASSLQETQYF. The CDR3 DNA follows: TGTGCCAGCAGTTTACAAGAGACCCAGTACTTC.

This chain links TRBV2 with TRBJ1-6; the D gene is possibly TRBD1 (5 bases). This CDR3 is 16 amino acids long. V lost 6 bases to trimming and J lost 8 bases, with 20 bases between them. Looked up from germline, CDR1 is SNHLY and CDR2 is FYNNEI. DNA of the CDR3: TGTGCCAGCAGCTTTAACCTAGAAGGGGTTGATTCACCCCTCCACTTT. This gives the protein CASSFNLEGVDSPLHF. The variable domain in full, completed from reference TRBV2 and TRBJ1-6, reads EPEVTQTPSHQVTQMGQEVILRCVPISNHLYFYWYRQILGQKVEFLVSFYNNEISEKSEIFDDQFSVERPDGSNFTLKIRSTKLEDSAMYFCASSFNLEGVDSPLHFGNGTRLTVT.